This T cell receptor beta chain was captured in a study of blood T cells in healthy people across ages. PCR was performed a second time for about 6 to 12 cycles using a sample-barcoded 5' primer and a J-beta primer mix. TCRdb re-analysed the 5' RACE reads in MiXCR, keeping a single row per CDR3 protein. The repertoire consists of some 860,000 distinct CDR3 sequences, with about 56% occurring once and the leading ten covering about a quarter. Isolation yielded PBMCs, at least 7 million per sample, in every case. With V trimmed by 6 bases and J by 0 bases, 4 bases remained unmatched. This CDR3 has 16 residues. CDR1 is MDHEN and CDR2 is SYDVKM in the germline V gene.

The rearrangement links TRBV28 to TRBJ2-6; the match to TRBD1 covers 8 bases. The receptor was isolated from a middle-aged man in good health. Sequencing used blood. CDR3: CASRSQGASGANVLTF. CDR3 DNA: TGTGCCAGCAGGTCTCAGGGGGCCTCTGGGGCCAACGTCCTGACTTTC. Based on the CDR3 plus reference TRBV28 and TRBJ2-6, the full variable domain is DVKVTQSSRYLVKRTGEKVFLECVQDMDHENMFWYRQDPGLGLRLIYFSYDVKMKEKGDIPEGYSVSREKKERFSLILESASTNQTSMYLCASRSQGASGANVLTFGAGSRLTVL.